What follows are 17 T cell receptor beta chains derived from one specimen sequenced in a study of post-analysis software for immune sequencing data. Regarding the study as a whole: Comparison of patients with controls showed five or six TRBV segments more frequent in patients, TRBV5-6, TRBV5-1 and TRBV20-1 among them.

The TCR beta cDNA libraries carried unique molecular identifiers. TCRdb independently ran MiXCR on the PCR reads; one entry per CDR3 protein. The repertoire holds about 560,000 distinct CDR3 sequences, with about 44% as singletons. These TCRs' antigens remain unknown. The sequenced sample was blood. These receptors all come from a girl between 5 and 17 years old with multiple sclerosis.

The genes are TRBV7-2 and TRBJ1-5; the D is unclear. Germline-derived CDR1 and CDR2 are SGHTA and FQGNSA. V lost 5 bases and J lost 3, with 17 bases in between. CDR3 length: 16 amino acids. The CDR3, as DNA: TGTGCCAGCAGCCGTATGTCCTCCTGGGCCAATCAGCCCCAGCATTTT. Its protein is CASSRMSSWANQPQHF.

This sequence joins TRBV11-2 and TRBJ1-2, with D possibly being TRBD1 (6 bases). The V end was cut by 5 bases, the J end by 3 bases, with 10 bases between. This CDR3 region has 13 residues. Germline loops: CDR1 SGHAT, CDR2 FQNNGV. The CDR3 coding sequence is TGTGCCAGCAGCCCGGCAGGGGACTATGGCTACACCTTC. Its protein is CASSPAGDYGYTF.

The rearrangement joins TRBV5-6 to TRBJ1-4; D not certain. The germline CDR1 and CDR2 sequences are SGHDT and YYEEEE. The CDR3 runs to 14 residues. The V end was cut by 2 bases, the J end by 4 bases, with 9 bases between. This chain's CDR3 is CASSFGRFNEKLFF. For the CDR3, the DNA is TGTGCCAGCAGCTTCGGACGGTTTAATGAAAAACTGTTTTTT.

J is TRBJ2-3 and V is TRBV2; TRBD2 is a possible D gene (5 bases). CDR1 and CDR2 from the germline V gene are SNHLY and FYNNEI. This CDR3 is built from 10 residues. This CDR3 reads CAFGGDTQYF. CDR3 nucleotides: TGTGCATTCGGAGGTGATACGCAGTATTTT.

V is TRBV6-5 and J is TRBJ2-1; D may match TRBD1 or TRBD2 (5 bases each). This CDR3 has 12 amino acids. Trimming removed 6 bases from V and 7 bases from J, with 10 bases in between. Germline lookup yields CDR1 MNHEY and CDR2 SVGAGI. The CDR3 region has the DNA TGTGCCAGCAGGAGAGGGGAGAATGAGCAGTTCTTC. Protein sequence: CASRRGENEQFF.

This rearrangement joins TRBV7-2 to TRBJ2-7; 9 bases align to TRBD2. After removal of 5 bases from V and 3 bases from J, the junction contained 8 bases not matched to a gene. The germline V gene has CDR1 SGHTA and CDR2 FQGNSA. The length of the CDR3 is 15 residues. CDR3 nucleotide sequence: TGTGCCAGCAGCCCGAGCGGGACTAGCCTCTACGAGCAGTACTTC. It specifies CASSPSGTSLYEQYF.

This clonotype was seen more than once but under ten times. CDR3 protein: CASSSRSLNEQFF. The CDR3 nucleotides read TGTGCCAGCAGCTCCCGGTCCCTCAATGAGCAGTTCTTC. This chain connects TRBV5-8 to TRBJ2-1; no definite D call. CDR3 length: 13 residues. V was trimmed by 3 bases and J by 6 bases, leaving 10 bases between them. Germline loops: CDR1 SGHTS, CDR2 YDEGEE.

The chain links TRBV29-1 to TRBJ2-3; D unresolved. Germline V gene lookup returns CDR1 SQVTM and CDR2 ANQGSEA. V was pared by 4 bases and J by 0 bases, with 20 bases between. The CDR3 extends over 17 amino acids. CDR3 in DNA: TGCAGCGTTGGCCCCTCGTGGATCGAACCGAGCACAGATACGCAGTATTTT. This codes for CSVGPSWIEPSTDTQYF.

In its sample, this clonotype was seen once. The chain employs TRBV3-1 and TRBJ1-2; weak D call: TRBD1 (5 bases). The V gene lost 1 base and the J gene lost 7 bases, with 13 bases spanning the gap. The CDR3 has 14 residues. Germline CDR1 and CDR2: LGHDT and YNNKEL (reference sequence). This chain's CDR3 is CASSQAMGPPGYTF. CDR3 bases: TGTGCCAGCAGCCAAGCCATGGGGCCCCCTGGCTACACCTTC. The full variable domain, its missing parts supplied by reference TRBV3-1 and TRBJ1-2, is DTAVSQTPKYLVTQMGNDKSIKCEQNLGHDTMYWYKQDSKKFLKIMFSYNNKELIINETVPNRFSPKSPDKAHLNLHINSLELGDSAVYFCASSQAMGPPGYTFGSGTRLTVV.

V is TRBV12-3 or TRBV12-4 and J is TRBJ1-2; possible D gene TRBD1, 6 bases. The CDR3 is 15 amino acids. V lost 4 bases, J lost 4 bases, and 16 bases lay in between. The DNA of the CDR3 is TGTGCCAGCAGTTGGGGGGCCATTTTGTCCTATGGCTACACCTTC. It encodes CASSWGAILSYGYTF.

V and J are TRBV12-3 or TRBV12-4 and TRBJ1-1, with D possibly TRBD1 on 5 matching bases. The ends were cut back, 5 bases at V and 7 bases at J, with 20 bases in the middle. The CDR3 runs to 15 residues. CDR3 residues: CASSVHWGPDDEAFF. The CDR3, as DNA: TGTGCCAGCAGTGTACATTGGGGCCCGGATGATGAAGCTTTCTTT.

This clonotype was picked up a small number of times. The chain is built from TRBV4-1 and TRBJ2-7, with TRBD2 matching 10 bases. Germline V lookup: CDR1 MGHRA, CDR2 YSYEKL. J was trimmed by 2 bases and V by 0 bases; bases with no gene match: 4. The CDR3 runs 16 residues. The DNA of the CDR3 is TGCGCCAGCAGCCAAGAAGCGGGAGGGTCCCCCTACGAGCAGTACTTC. This translates into CASSQEAGGSPYEQYF.

The V call is TRBV4-1, the J call TRBJ2-7; TRBD2 matches at 7 bases. The V gene end was trimmed by 1 base and the J gene end by 0 bases; junction bases not matched to a gene: 0. The CDR3 is 14 amino acids. Germline V gene lookup returns CDR1 MGHRA and CDR2 YSYEKL. The CDR3: CASSQGDYSYEQYF. In DNA, the CDR3 is TGCGCCAGCAGCCAAGGGGACTACTCCTACGAGCAGTACTTC.

The chain recombines TRBV12-3 or TRBV12-4 with TRBJ2-1; no clear D gene. This CDR3 is 17 amino acids long. Deletions cut 7 bases from V and 0 bases from J, with 19 bases between. The CDR3 DNA reads TGTGCCAGCATCCCAAGGTTCTTCAAGAGCTCCTACAATGAGCAGTTCTTC. Translated: CASIPRFFKSSYNEQFF.

V and J are TRBV24-1 and TRBJ2-1; D not certain. V lost 7 bases and J 3 bases, leaving 9 bases between the germline ends. Per germline, CDR1 KGHDR and CDR2 SFDVKD. The CDR3 totals 13 residues. Here the CDR3 reads CATSDANYNEQFF. CDR3 nucleotide sequence: TGTGCCACCAGCGACGCTAACTACAATGAGCAGTTCTTC.

This clonotype was seen only a few times. This chain joins TRBV7-8 and TRBJ1-2, with TRBD1 matching over 9 bases. The CDR3 extends over 18 amino acids. Germline CDR1 is SGHVS and CDR2 is FQNEAQ. V was clipped by 0 bases and J by 0 bases; unmatched bases: 8. Here the CDR3 reads CASSLAQSGQGSNYGYTF. In DNA, the CDR3 is TGTGCCAGCAGCTTAGCCCAATCGGGACAGGGATCTAACTATGGCTACACCTTC.

The chain couples TRBV4-1 to TRBJ2-5; the D call may be TRBD1 or TRBD2 (5 bases each). Trimming stripped 2 bases from V and 2 bases from J, with 15 bases between. The germline gives CDR1 MGHRA, CDR2 YSYEKL. The CDR3 totals 16 residues. CDR3 in DNA: TGCGCCAGCAGCCAAACCGGGGCAGGGAGTCAAGAGACCCAGTACTTC. The encoded protein is CASSQTGAGSQETQYF.